One sample yielded the 21 T cell receptor beta chains listed below, sequenced in a study of blood T cell repertoires in COVID-19. The protocol was immunoSEQ multiplex PCR, while the TCRdb copy is restricted to in-frame clones and leaves out a portion. The sample lists 250,000 or so clones, more than 70% occurring once. The specimen was peripheral blood. These receptors originate from a woman aged 25-40 years with COVID-19, enrolled during active disease.

The chain employs TRBV3-1 (or the pseudogene TRBV3-2) and TRBJ1-2; 7 bases line up with TRBD1. From germline, CDR1 is LGHDT and CDR2 YNNKEL (reference sequence). V trimming: 1 base; J trimming: 3 bases; junction bases outside the gene matches: 2. The CDR3 extends over 14 amino acids. The CDR3 nucleotides are TGTGCCAGCAGCCAAGGACAGGGAGACTATGGCTACACCTTC. This sequence encodes CASSQGQGDYGYTF.

The V and J genes are TRBV10-3 and TRBJ2-1; the match to TRBD2 covers 8 bases. This CDR3 region has 16 residues. The germline CDR1 and CDR2 sequences are ENHRY and SYGVKD. After removal of 0 bases from V and 8 bases from J, the junction contained 9 bases not matched to a gene. DNA for the CDR3: TGTGCCATCAGTGAGTCGGTACGGACGGGAGGGCATGAGCAGTTCTTC. Its protein product is CAISESVRTGGHEQFF.

This rearrangement joins TRBV28 to TRBJ1-2; tentatively, D is TRBD1 (5 bases). Between the trimmed V and J ends, which lost 4 bases and 5 bases, there was a span of 14 bases. CDR3 length: 14 amino acids. In germline, CDR1 is MDHEN, CDR2 SYDVKM. Here the CDR3 reads CASSSPSGGYGYTF. CDR3 bases: TGTGCCAGCAGTTCCCCGTCGGGGGGGTATGGCTACACCTTC.

The table lists this clone with a count of one. The gene calls are TRBV11-2 and TRBJ2-2; D is unclear. V dropped 1 base and J dropped 2 bases, with 8 bases sitting between them. The germline V gene encodes CDR1 SGHAT and CDR2 FQNNGV. This CDR3 spans 15 amino acids. CDR3 protein: CASSLVSPNTGELFF. CDR3 in DNA: TGTGCCAGCAGCTTAGTATCCCCTAACACCGGGGAGCTGTTTTTT.

The chain is built from TRBV11-2 and TRBJ1-1, with D uncertain. From germline, CDR1 is SGHAT and CDR2 FQNNGV. The CDR3 has 17 amino acids. The ends were cut back, 2 bases at V and 4 bases at J, with 20 bases in the middle. DNA of the CDR3: TGTGCCAGCAGCTTATTACGGCCAGGCAGGTCCCGCACTGAAGCTTTCTTT. Its protein is CASSLLRPGRSRTEAFF.

The chain couples TRBV29-1 to TRBJ2-7; 7 bases map to TRBD1. The trim removed 0 bases at V and 5 bases at J, leaving 7 bases unmatched. The CDR3 length is 14 residues. Germline values: CDR1 SQVTM, CDR2 ANQGSEA. This CDR3 reads CSVEEAQGYHEQYF. In DNA form, the CDR3 reads TGCAGCGTTGAAGAGGCACAGGGGTATCACGAGCAGTACTTC.

In regard to this clone: This sample includes further DNA sequences coding for the same CDR3. The chain is built from TRBV30 and TRBJ1-5; 8 positions agree with TRBD1. CDR3 length equals 13 residues. Germline V gives CDR1 GTSNPN, CDR2 SVGIG (reference sequence). J lost 3 bases, V lost 5 bases, and 3 bases had no gene match. CDR3 region: CAWGQGYNQPQHF. CDR3 bases: TGTGCCTGGGGACAGGGTTACAATCAGCCCCAGCATTTT. Full variable domain (remainder filled in from reference TRBV30 and TRBJ1-5): SQTIHQWPATLVQPVGSPLSLECTVEGTSNPNLYWYRQAAGRGLQLLFYSVGIGQISSEVPQNLSASRPQDRQFILSSKKLLLSDSGFYLCAWGQGYNQPQHFGDGTRLSIL.

This clone is judged medium-sized. The J gene is TRBJ2-7, the V gene TRBV4-3; 8 bases agree with TRBD1. Trimming cost V 1 base and J 5 bases; bases outside gene matches: 13. The CDR3 contains 17 residues. Germline V gene sequence: CDR1 LGHNA, CDR2 YSLEER. The DNA of the CDR3 is TGCGCCAGCAGCCAAGTAGGTAATGAACAGGGGGTAAACGAGCAGTACTTC. Translation: CASSQVGNEQGVNEQYF.

About this clone: One junction end does not reproduce the germline sequence, and a read error may be involved. The V call is TRBV12-3 or TRBV12-4, the J call TRBJ2-4; 10 nucleotides line up with TRBD2. The CDR3 runs 13 residues. CDR3 region: CASSLAGAEIQYF. CDR3 bases: TGTGCCAGCAGTCTAGCGGGAGCTGAGATTCAGTACTTC.

The chain employs TRBV14 and TRBJ1-5, with 7 nucleotides matching TRBD1. The CDR3 spans 16 residues. V was pared by 4 bases and J by 6 bases, with 12 bases of the junction left unmatched. Germline V gives CDR1 SGHDN, CDR2 FVKESK. The CDR3 DNA sequence: TGTGCCAGCAGCCTACGACCGGGACAGAGACCTCAGCCCCAGCATTTT. The encoded protein is CASSLRPGQRPQPQHF.

This clone was seen a few times. The rearrangement links TRBV6-5 to TRBJ2-7; perhaps TRBD1 as D (5 bases). Germline V lookup: CDR1 MNHEY, CDR2 SVGAGI. The CDR3 is 13 amino acids. V gave up 2 bases and J gave up 8 bases, with 13 bases separating them. The CDR3 DNA follows: TGTGCCAGCAGTTACAGGATTGGGGCCCAGCAGTACTTC. It specifies CASSYRIGAQQYF.

This chain joins TRBV13 and TRBJ1-4; D is uncertain. Between the trimmed V and J ends, which lost 0 bases and 2 bases, there was a span of 10 bases. Germline CDR1 reads PRHDT; CDR2 reads FYEKMQ (reference sequence). This CDR3 comprises 16 residues. CDR3 loop: CASSLGPGVTNEKLFF. The CDR3 DNA sequence: TGTGCCAGCAGCTTAGGCCCCGGGGTGACTAATGAAAAACTGTTTTTT.

The V call is TRBV7-9, the J call TRBJ2-2; D call uncertain. The V gene's germline CDR1 is SEHNR and CDR2 FQNEAQ (reference sequence). The CDR3 spans 14 residues. V lost 5 bases and J lost 5, with 12 bases in between. In DNA, the CDR3 is TGTGCCAGCAGCGACGTTGGGCCGACCGGGGAGCTGTTTTTT. This codes for CASSDVGPTGELFF.

The chain recombines TRBV19 with TRBJ1-3; the D is unclear. CDR1 and CDR2 (germline): LNHDA, SQIVND (reference sequence). V lost 5 bases to trimming and J lost 8 bases, with 13 bases between them. CDR3 size: 13 residues. The CDR3 sequence is CASSLRRRDTIYF. The DNA of the CDR3 is TGTGCCAGTAGTCTACGGAGGCGAGACACCATATATTTT.

This clone was detected a few times. The V and J genes are TRBV4-1 and TRBJ2-7; no firm D call. V was clipped by 0 bases and J by 0 bases, with 12 bases between them. This CDR3 is 16 amino acids long. Germline values: CDR1 MGHRA, CDR2 YSYEKL. CDR3 DNA sequence: TGCGCCAGCAGCCAAGATCACGCAGGAAGCTCCTACGAGCAGTACTTC. This translates into CASSQDHAGSSYEQYF.

This chain joins TRBV18 and TRBJ1-2; tentative D call: TRBD1 (5 bases). The V gene lost 2 bases and the J gene lost 3 bases, with 16 bases spanning the gap. The CDR3 covers 16 residues. Looked up from germline, CDR1 is KGHSH and CDR2 is LQKENI. The CDR3 DNA follows: TGTGCCAGCTCACCATTTTCGGGGGTCGGGGACTATGGCTACACCTTC. Amino acids: CASSPFSGVGDYGYTF.

V usage is TRBV4-2 and J usage is TRBJ1-2; possibly TRBD1 for D (5 bases). The germline V and J ends were trimmed by 0 bases and 2 bases, with 7 bases remaining between them. The CDR3 has 14 residues. Germline CDR1 and CDR2: LGHNA and YNFKEQ. In DNA, the CDR3 is TGTGCCAGCAGCCAAGATACAGGAAACTATGGCTACACCTTC. Translation: CASSQDTGNYGYTF.

The rearrangement uses TRBV15 and TRBJ2-3; 7 nucleotides align to TRBD1. Germline V CDR1 and CDR2: LNHNV, YYDKDF (reference sequence). The V and J ends lost 5 bases and 5 bases, in that order; junction bases with no gene match: 7. The CDR3 has 14 residues. The CDR3 nucleotides read TGTGCCACCAGCGACGAAGACAGGGTAGATACGCAGTATTTT. Protein sequence: CATSDEDRVDTQYF.

The chain is built from TRBV15 and TRBJ2-2, with 8 bases identical to TRBD1. The CDR3 length is 16 residues. Germline CDR1 is LNHNV and CDR2 is YYDKDF (reference sequence). V was pared by 0 bases and J by 6 bases, with 6 bases of the junction left unmatched. CDR3 coding DNA: TGTGCCACCAGCAGAGAGGGCAGGGGGCGTCCCGGGGAGCTGTTTTTT. Translated: CATSREGRGRPGELFF.

This chain's CDR3 is CASSTGQGPNYGYTF. For the CDR3, the DNA is TGTGCCAGCAGTACCGGACAGGGCCCAAACTATGGCTACACCTTC. J is TRBJ1-2 and V is TRBV6-2 or TRBV6-3, with 8 bases identical to TRBD1. J gave up 2 bases and V 5 bases, and 7 bases lay outside the gene matches. Germline assignment: CDR1 MNHEY and CDR2 SVGEGT. The CDR3 spans 15 residues.

The chain recombines TRBV7-9 with TRBJ2-1; D call uncertain. The germline V gene has CDR1 SEHNR and CDR2 FQNEAQ (reference sequence). Between the trimmed V and J ends, which lost 0 bases and 10 bases, there was a span of 10 bases. The CDR3 has 13 amino acids. DNA for the CDR3: TGTGCCAGCAGCTTAGCACCGCTAAACGAGCAGTTCTTC. Encoded protein: CASSLAPLNEQFF.